These 18 T cell receptor beta chains share one sample of origin, sequenced in a study of T cells after yellow fever vaccination. In TCRdb, the 5' RACE reads were re-called with MiXCR into one record per CDR3 protein. Here the sample spans some 420,000 distinct CDR3 sequences, around 20% being singletons. Sample: PBMCs, taken before the yellow fever booster vaccination. Receptors were obtained from a man aged 18 to 30 who received the YFV17D yellow fever vaccine.

The chain couples TRBV5-5 to TRBJ2-7; perhaps D is TRBD1 or TRBD2 (5 bases each). The CDR3 has 12 amino acids. Germline assignment: CDR1 SGHKS and CDR2 YYEKEE (reference sequence). V lost 4 bases and J 4 bases, leaving 9 bases between the germline ends. CDR3: CASSGDLYEQYF. CDR3 bases: TGTGCCAGCAGCGGGGACCTTTACGAGCAGTACTTC.

This clonotype was seen more than once but under ten times. This chain links TRBV10-3 with TRBJ1-3, with D hard to call. The CDR3 covers 12 residues. V was shortened by 7 bases and J by 0 bases, with 4 bases between the two germline ends. The germline gives CDR1 ENHRY, CDR2 SYGVKD. CDR3 DNA sequence: TGTGCCATCAAACGCTCTGGAAACACCATATATTTT. This encodes CAIKRSGNTIYF.

V gene TRBV10-3 combines with J gene TRBJ2-6; maybe TRBD1 (6 bases). The CDR3 has 15 residues. Looked up from germline, CDR1 is ENHRY and CDR2 is SYGVKD. Deletions cut 10 bases from V and 4 bases from J, with 17 bases between. The DNA of the CDR3 is TGTGCCACCCTAGGGGGTTTTCCAGGGGCCAACGTCCTGACTTTC. Its protein is CATLGGFPGANVLTF.

This clonotype was observed a few times. V is TRBV6-5 and J is TRBJ1-6, with 7 bases matching TRBD1. The CDR3 is 15 amino acids. Trimming removed 4 bases from V and 4 bases from J; junction bases left unmatched: 4. Germline V gene data show CDR1 as MNHEY and CDR2 as SVGAGI. The CDR3 DNA reads TGTGCCAGCAGTTCGGCAGGGGGATATAATTCACCCCTCCACTTT. It yields the protein CASSSAGGYNSPLHF.

This clonotype was seen a few times. The chain couples TRBV7-9 to TRBJ2-4; 8 nucleotides line up with TRBD1. The V segment lost 5 bases and the J segment 6 bases; nucleotides outside the gene matches: 12. Germline loops: CDR1 SEHNR, CDR2 FQNEAQ (reference sequence). This CDR3 has 16 residues. The CDR3 sequence: CASSPRQGYIGNIQYF. In DNA, the CDR3 is TGTGCCAGCAGCCCCCGACAGGGGTATATAGGAAACATTCAGTACTTC.

J is TRBJ2-2 and V is TRBV6-2 or TRBV6-3; D is possibly TRBD1 or TRBD2 (5 bases each). Trimming took 0 bases from V and 4 from J, leaving 21 bases between them. There are 19 residues in the CDR3. Germline V gives CDR1 MNHEY, CDR2 SVGEGT. As DNA, the CDR3 is TGTGCCAGCAGTTACTCGAGAGGGGTGCAGGTCCTAGGCACCGGGGAGCTGTTTTTT. Protein sequence: CASSYSRGVQVLGTGELFF.

This clonotype was counted between two and nine times. This chain uses TRBV7-3 with TRBJ2-5, with TRBD1 matching 7 bases. V shed 5 bases and J 4 bases; nucleotides not matched to a gene: 19. Germline V gives CDR1 SGHTA, CDR2 FQGTGA. This CDR3 has 18 residues. Here the CDR3 reads CASSETADLQGVVETQYF. The CDR3 coding sequence is TGTGCCAGCAGCGAGACAGCCGATTTGCAGGGGGTCGTAGAGACCCAGTACTTC.

V and J are TRBV7-8 and TRBJ2-7; the D gene is possibly TRBD1 (5 bases). The CDR3 totals 12 residues. Trimming took 2 bases from V and 6 from J, leaving 8 bases between them. Germline-derived CDR1 and CDR2 are SGHVS and FQNEAQ. The CDR3 reads CASSLQGGEQYF. The CDR3 DNA reads TGTGCCAGCAGCTTACAGGGTGGCGAGCAGTACTTC. Based on the CDR3 plus reference TRBV7-8 and TRBJ2-7, the full variable domain is GAGVSQSPRYKVAKRGQDVALRCDPISGHVSLFWYQQALGQGPEFLTYFQNEAQLDKSGLPSDRFFAERPEGSVSTLKIQRTQQEDSAVYLCASSLQGGEQYFGPGTRLTVT.

This clonotype has more than one count but fewer than ten. The chain employs TRBV5-1 and TRBJ2-5; D unresolved. The CDR3 sequence is 12 residues long. Trimming stripped 1 base from V and 5 bases from J, with 6 bases between. Germline CDR1 and CDR2: SGHRS and YFSETQ. The CDR3 DNA sequence: TGCGCCAGCAGCTTGTCGGATGAGACCCAGTACTTC. Translation gives CASSLSDETQYF.

This clonotype was recorded a few times. The genes are TRBV6-6 and TRBJ2-7; D is ambiguous. V was pared by 8 bases and J by 8 bases, with 7 bases between. This CDR3 region has 9 residues. Per germline, CDR1 MNHNY and CDR2 SVGAGI (reference sequence). Here the CDR3 DNA reads TGTGCCAGCGGAGAGAAGCAGTACTTC. Translating gives CASGEKQYF.

The chain employs TRBV6-2 or TRBV6-3 and TRBJ2-7, with D tentatively TRBD1 or TRBD2 (5 bases each). V lost 10 bases and J 6 bases, leaving 22 bases between the germline ends. Germline V gives CDR1 MNHEY, CDR2 SVGEGT. The CDR3 has 14 amino acids. This CDR3 reads CATLWLGPPGEQYF. The CDR3 coding sequence is TGTGCCACCCTCTGGCTGGGACCTCCGGGCGAGCAGTACTTC.

At least ten counts were recorded for this clonotype. The CDR3 sequence: CASSLSPETGYTF. CDR3 sequence (DNA): TGCGCCAGCAGCTTGTCTCCGGAAACTGGCTACACCTTC. The chain combines TRBV5-1 with TRBJ1-2; D gene ambiguous. The CDR3 is 13 residues long. V lost 1 base, J lost 7 bases, and 11 bases lay in between. Per germline, CDR1 SGHRS and CDR2 YFSETQ.

This clonotype has more than one count but fewer than ten. The chain recombines TRBV12-3 or TRBV12-4 with TRBJ2-3, with D uncertain. V lost 6 bases and J lost 4, with 11 bases in between. The CDR3 is 13 amino acids. The chain's CDR3 is CASRTTGADTQYF. The CDR3 DNA reads TGTGCCAGCAGGACGACCGGCGCAGATACGCAGTATTTT.

The rearrangement links TRBV7-2 to TRBJ1-4, with D maybe TRBD1 (5 bases). The CDR3 spans 14 residues. The V gene's germline CDR1 is SGHTA and CDR2 FQGNSA. The germline V and J ends were trimmed by 2 bases and 7 bases, with 11 bases remaining between them. CDR3 DNA sequence: TGTGCCAGCAGCTTAAACCAGGGACTTGAAAAACTGTTTTTT. Protein sequence: CASSLNQGLEKLFF.

The chain recombines TRBV7-3 with TRBJ2-7; perhaps TRBD1 as D (6 bases). This CDR3 region has 16 residues. With 5 bases removed from V and 6 bases from J, the gap between germline ends came to 23 bases. Germline assignment: CDR1 SGHTA and CDR2 FQGTGA. CDR3 region: CASSIRTVPAPTEQYF. The CDR3 DNA is TGTGCCAGCAGCATAAGGACAGTCCCTGCGCCCACCGAGCAGTACTTC.

This clonotype was counted a few times. V and J are TRBV11-3 and TRBJ2-7; D is perhaps TRBD2 (6 bases). Germline V gene data show CDR1 as SGHNT and CDR2 as YENEEA. Trimming left V 3 bases short and J 5 bases short, with 11 bases between. The CDR3 sequence is 13 residues long. Here the CDR3 reads CASSLGGRNEQYF. CDR3 DNA sequence: TGTGCCAGCAGCTTGGGGGGTCGGAACGAGCAGTACTTC.

V and J are TRBV29-1 and TRBJ1-1; perhaps TRBD1 as D (6 bases). The length of the CDR3 is 13 residues. V gave up 6 bases and J gave up 4 bases, with 15 bases separating them. The germline V gene has CDR1 SQVTM and CDR2 ANQGSEA. The CDR3 reads CSVGGLSGTEAFF. Here the CDR3 DNA reads TGCAGCGTCGGGGGCCTTTCCGGCACTGAAGCTTTCTTT.

The table lists this clonotype with a few counts. The rearrangement links TRBV25-1 to TRBJ1-2; D not certain. V was pared by 3 bases and J by 8 bases, with 13 bases between. The CDR3 length is 13 residues. In germline, CDR1 is MGHDK, CDR2 SYGVNS. Here the CDR3 DNA reads TGTGCCAGCAGTGACGCCATCAGAGGGGGCTACACCTTC. The encoded protein is CASSDAIRGGYTF.